Following are 30 T cell receptor beta chains from one sample sequenced in a study of cytomegalovirus exposure and HLA in healthy donors. The primer mix had 60 Vbeta and 13 Jbeta primers. The method was immunoSEQ multiplex PCR; TCRdb's version includes in-frame clones alone and lacks a portion of them. There are approximately 79,000 clones in the sample; roughly 79% occur only once, and under 25% lies in the top ten. Sequenced input: PBMCs. These receptors all stem from a woman between 40 and 50 years old in good health and CMV-seropositive.

This clone was seen more than once but under ten times. V is TRBV6-6 and J is TRBJ2-1; 7 bases map to TRBD1. Germline V gene sequence: CDR1 MNHNY, CDR2 SVGAGI (reference sequence). The CDR3 consists of 14 residues. V was clipped by 8 bases and J by 2 bases; unmatched bases: 6. The CDR3 DNA is TGTGCCAGCTGGAGGACAGGAGCCTACAATGAGCAGTTCTTC. Its protein product is CASWRTGAYNEQFF.

J is TRBJ2-1 and V is TRBV14; tentatively, D is TRBD1 (5 bases). The germline CDR1 and CDR2 sequences are SGHDN and FVKESK. V lost 4 bases to trimming and J lost 10 bases, with 11 bases between them. The CDR3 covers 12 residues. The CDR3 sequence: CASSPGPLEQFF. The CDR3 DNA sequence: TGTGCCAGCAGCCCAGGGCCCCTAGAGCAGTTCTTC. The variable domain in full, with the rest retrieved from reference TRBV14 and TRBJ2-1, is EAGVTQFPSHSVIEKGQTVTLRCDPISGHDNLYWYRRVMGKEIKFLLHFVKESKQDESGMPNNRFLAERTGGTYSTLKVQPAELEDSGVYFCASSPGPLEQFFGPGTRLTVL.

This chain links TRBV28 with TRBJ2-7; a possible D gene is TRBD1 (6 bases). Trimming pared 7 bases from V and 3 bases from J, leaving 16 bases between. This CDR3 has 14 amino acids. Germline V gives CDR1 MDHEN, CDR2 SYDVKM. This CDR3 reads CASTDRTRVYEQYF. The CDR3 coding sequence is TGTGCCAGCACCGACAGGACACGGGTCTACGAGCAGTACTTC.

The chain carries TRBV6-1 and TRBJ1-1; D perhaps matches TRBD1 (5 bases). This CDR3 comprises 15 residues. CDR1 and CDR2 from the germline V gene are MNHNS and SASEGT. V was trimmed by 2 bases and J by 4 bases, leaving 14 bases between them. CDR3 sequence (DNA): TGTGCCAGCAGTGAACGTTGGGGCGCGGTCACTGAAGCTTTCTTT. Translated, it gives CASSERWGAVTEAFF.

Here the CDR3 reads CASSTVGRPGETQYF. DNA for the CDR3: TGCGCCAGCAGCACCGTCGGGAGGCCAGGCGAGACCCAGTACTTC. This chain uses TRBV5-1 with TRBJ2-5; 7 nucleotides line up with TRBD2. This CDR3 is built from 15 residues. Germline CDR1 SGHRS, CDR2 YFSETQ. V gave up 4 bases and J gave up 5 bases; unmatched junction bases: 11. Filled out from reference TRBV5-1 and TRBJ2-5, the complete variable domain reads KAGVTQTPRYLIKTRGQQVTLSCSPISGHRSVSWYQQTPGQGLQFLFEYFSETQRNKGNFPGRFSGRQFSNSRSEMNVSTLELGDSALYLCASSTVGRPGETQYFGPGTRLLVL.

This clone showed up just once. CDR3 DNA: TGTGCCAGCAGCTTGAAGTCAGTCCATGAAAAACTGTTTTTT. Translating gives CASSLKSVHEKLFF. The genes are TRBV5-6 and TRBJ1-4, with D hard to call. CDR1 and CDR2 from the germline V gene are SGHDT and YYEEEE. The length of the CDR3 is 14 residues. V lost 1 base, J lost 6 bases, and 10 bases lay in between.

The CDR3 sequence is CASRQGQGSNQPQHF. CDR3 nucleotides: TGTGCCAGCAGGCAAGGGCAGGGTTCCAATCAGCCCCAGCATTTT. This rearrangement joins TRBV27 to TRBJ1-5; maybe TRBD1 (5 bases). The CDR3 contains 15 residues. Germline V gene lookup returns CDR1 MNHEY and CDR2 SMNVEV (reference sequence). V was shortened by 6 bases and J by 3 bases, with 15 bases between the two germline ends.

The chain couples TRBV7-7 to TRBJ2-5; 7 bases align to TRBD2. CDR3 size: 14 residues. Germline V gene data show CDR1 as SSHAT and CDR2 as FNYEAQ (reference sequence). V lost 0 bases, J lost 4 bases, and 2 bases stayed unmatched. CDR3 bases: TGTGCCAGCAGCTTAGCGGGGGAGGGAGAGACCCAGTACTTC. Translated: CASSLAGEGETQYF.

The rearrangement uses TRBV19 and TRBJ1-1, with D possibly being TRBD1 (5 bases). The CDR3 is 17 residues long. Germline CDR1 is LNHDA and CDR2 is SQIVND (reference sequence). V shed 5 bases and J shed 2 bases, with 21 bases lying between them. Here the CDR3 reads CASSPSGKPKGNTEAFF. CDR3 DNA sequence: TGTGCCAGTAGTCCTTCAGGGAAACCTAAGGGAAACACTGAAGCTTTCTTT.

V is TRBV28 and J is TRBJ1-4; the D gene is possibly TRBD1 (5 bases). The CDR3 is made up of 10 amino acids. Germline values: CDR1 MDHEN, CDR2 SYDVKM. The V end lost 9 bases, the J end lost 8 bases, and 7 bases lay between the germline ends. The CDR3 DNA reads as TGTGCCAGTTCAGGGGAAAAACTGTTTTTT. This gives the protein CASSGEKLFF. Variable domain in full (rest from reference TRBV28 and TRBJ1-4): DVKVTQSSRYLVKRTGEKVFLECVQDMDHENMFWYRQDPGLGLRLIYFSYDVKMKEKGDIPEGYSVSREKKERFSLILESASTNQTSMYLCASSGEKLFFGSGTQLSVL.

This clone is categorized as medium-sized. The V gene is TRBV29-1, the J gene TRBJ1-1; D remains ambiguous. The CDR3 totals 12 residues. Germline assignment: CDR1 SQVTM and CDR2 ANQGSEA. Trimming left V 8 bases short and J 4 bases short, with 14 bases between. This chain's CDR3 is CSFTRGFTEAFF. DNA of the CDR3: TGCAGCTTCACCCGGGGTTTCACTGAAGCTTTCTTT.

This clone came up a few times. J is TRBJ2-4 and V is TRBV15; 10 bases are shared with TRBD1. The CDR3 has 16 amino acids. The J segment lost 6 bases and the V segment lost 5 bases, leaving 10 bases of the junction unmatched. Germline assignment: CDR1 LNHNV and CDR2 YYDKDF (reference sequence). The CDR3 reads CATSGGVRTGGNIQYF. DNA for the CDR3: TGTGCCACCAGCGGAGGGGTTCGGACAGGGGGAAACATTCAGTACTTC.

The V gene is TRBV30, the J gene TRBJ2-3; D remains unclear. Trimming took 4 bases from V and 3 from J, leaving 8 bases between them. The CDR3 runs 12 residues. CDR1 and CDR2 from the germline V gene are GTSNPN and SVGIG (reference sequence). The CDR3 spells CAWTRSTDTQYF. The DNA of the CDR3 is TGTGCCTGGACTAGATCGACAGATACGCAGTATTTT.

This clone was counted between two and nine times. The chain links TRBV30 to TRBJ1-6; 9 bases line up with TRBD1. The V and J ends lost 6 bases and 8 bases, in that order; junction bases with no gene match: 8. The germline gives CDR1 GTSNPN, CDR2 SVGIG (reference sequence). This CDR3 is built from 14 residues. The CDR3 DNA follows: TGTGCCTGTACGGGACAGGGAGGGGATTCACCCCTCCACTTT. Its translation: CACTGQGGDSPLHF.

V usage is TRBV5-4 and J usage is TRBJ2-2, with 7 bases lining up with TRBD2. Germline V gene lookup returns CDR1 SGHNT and CDR2 YYREEE (reference sequence). With 1 base clipped from V and 5 bases from J, the junction kept 5 bases outside the gene matches. This CDR3 is 15 amino acids long. The CDR3 here is CASSLRGGRTGELFF. The CDR3 DNA is TGTGCCAGCAGCTTGCGCGGGGGTAGAACCGGGGAGCTGTTTTTT.

CDR3 amino acids: CASSFRRRGSNQPQHF. The CDR3 bases are TGTGCCAGCAGTTTCCGACGGCGGGGGAGCAATCAGCCCCAGCATTTT. The chain has TRBV28 and TRBJ1-5; D possibly corresponds to TRBD1 (5 bases). CDR1 and CDR2 from the germline V gene are MDHEN and SYDVKM. CDR3 length equals 16 residues. V lost 3 bases to trimming and J lost 1 base, with 13 bases between them.

This clone was seen only a few times. The gene calls are TRBV29-1 and TRBJ2-7, with 9 bases aligning to TRBD1. The CDR3 sequence is 13 residues long. The germline gives CDR1 SQVTM, CDR2 ANQGSEA. V lost 7 bases and J lost 6; bases outside the gene matches: 10. CDR3 bases: TGCAGCGCACGGGACAGGGCCAAGCGCGAGCAGTACTTC. It yields the protein CSARDRAKREQYF.

As DNA, the CDR3 is TGTGCCTGGAGGCCCCCAGAGGGGGCACGGTCACCCCTCCACTTT. Residues: CAWRPPEGARSPLHF. V is TRBV30 and J is TRBJ1-6; 7 bases agree with TRBD1. The CDR3 totals 15 residues. The germline V gene has CDR1 GTSNPN and CDR2 SVGIG (reference sequence). The trim removed 3 bases at V and 10 bases at J, leaving 12 bases unmatched.

This clone was detected a few times. The V and J genes are TRBV5-6 and TRBJ2-3; TRBD1 matches 7 bases. The CDR3 has 14 amino acids. The junction had 5 bases not matched to a gene; V was cut back by 3 bases and J by 4 bases. Germline V gene lookup returns CDR1 SGHDT and CDR2 YYEEEE. The CDR3 sequence: CASSWGTAPDTQYF. CDR3 in DNA: TGTGCCAGCAGCTGGGGGACAGCCCCAGATACGCAGTATTTT.

The genes are TRBV5-1 and TRBJ2-1; 10 bases are shared with TRBD2. The trim removed 3 bases at V and 5 bases at J, leaving 8 bases unmatched. CDR3 length equals 16 residues. In germline, CDR1 is SGHRS, CDR2 YFSETQ. In nucleotides, the CDR3 is TGCGCCAGCAGCTCCGGGGTCCTAGCGGGGGACAATGAGCAGTTCTTC. This codes for CASSSGVLAGDNEQFF.

In its sample, this clone was seen once. V gene TRBV13 combines with J gene TRBJ2-1, with 10 bases fitting TRBD2. Germline lookup yields CDR1 PRHDT and CDR2 FYEKMQ (reference sequence). Trimming took 1 base from V and 12 from J; bases not matched to a gene: 6. CDR3 size: 14 residues. The CDR3 coding sequence is TGTGCCAGCAGCTTAGAAGGTTTAGCGGGGGGGCAGTTCTTC. This translates into CASSLEGLAGGQFF.

V usage is TRBV5-1 and J usage is TRBJ1-6; 8 bases map to TRBD1. Per the germline V gene, CDR1 is SGHRS and CDR2 is YFSETQ. V gave up 0 bases and J gave up 7 bases; unmatched junction bases: 0. The CDR3 consists of 14 residues. This CDR3 reads CASSLGTGNSPLHF. Written as DNA, the CDR3 is TGCGCCAGCAGCTTGGGGACAGGGAATTCACCCCTCCACTTT.

J is TRBJ1-2 and V is TRBV2; 7 positions match TRBD1. The J segment lost 0 bases and the V segment lost 6 bases, leaving 4 bases of the junction unmatched. The CDR3 spans 14 residues. The germline V gene encodes CDR1 SNHLY and CDR2 FYNNEI. As DNA, the CDR3 is TGTGCCAGCAGCTTGGACAGGTCTAACTATGGCTACACCTTC. Its translation is CASSLDRSNYGYTF.

This clone came up once. This chain uses TRBV2 with TRBJ1-2, with 7 bases aligning to TRBD1. The junction had 6 bases not matched to a gene; V was cut back by 0 bases and J by 2 bases. The CDR3 contains 16 residues. Germline assignment: CDR1 SNHLY and CDR2 FYNNEI. The CDR3 here is CASSEATGVANYGYTF. In DNA, the CDR3 is TGTGCCAGCAGTGAAGCAACAGGGGTGGCCAACTATGGCTACACCTTC.

The V gene is TRBV5-6, the J gene TRBJ2-2; D call uncertain. Germline lookup yields CDR1 SGHDT and CDR2 YYEEEE. Trimming removed 4 bases at V and 5 bases at J, with 9 bases between. The CDR3 has 13 residues. The CDR3 reads CASSQEWTGELFF. The CDR3 DNA is TGTGCCAGCAGCCAAGAGTGGACCGGGGAGCTGTTTTTT.

This chain joins TRBV6-1 and TRBJ1-5, with D possibly matching TRBD1 (5 bases). This CDR3 has 14 amino acids. Germline V gives CDR1 MNHNS, CDR2 SASEGT. With 2 bases removed from V and 1 base from J, the gap between germline ends came to 6 bases. The CDR3 DNA is TGTGCCAGCAGTGAACAGGGAAGCAATCAGCCCCAGCATTTT. This codes for CASSEQGSNQPQHF.

This clone was seen once. The gene calls are TRBV29-1 and TRBJ1-6, with 9 bases matching TRBD1. Trimming at V came to 5 bases and at J to 8 bases, leaving 4 bases not matched to a gene. Per germline, CDR1 SQVTM and CDR2 ANQGSEA. CDR3 length: 13 amino acids. CDR3: CSVMTGGDSPLHF. In nucleotides, the CDR3 is TGCAGCGTTATGACAGGGGGGGATTCACCCCTCCACTTT.

The chain employs TRBV19 and TRBJ2-6, with D possibly TRBD2 on 6 matching bases. This CDR3 comprises 17 residues. Germline CDR1 is LNHDA and CDR2 is SQIVND (reference sequence). V lost 3 bases to trimming and J lost 0 bases, with 12 bases between them. The CDR3 is CASSISGVSSGANVLTF. The CDR3 nucleotides are TGTGCCAGTAGTATTTCGGGGGTCAGCTCTGGGGCCAACGTCCTGACTTTC.

The chain uses TRBV11-1 and TRBJ1-6; D might be TRBD1 (6 bases). Trimming pared 6 bases from V and 10 bases from J, leaving 16 bases between. CDR1 is SGHAT and CDR2 is FQDESV in the germline V gene (reference sequence). The CDR3 sequence is 14 residues long. The CDR3 sequence is CASSPRGNRSPLHF. The CDR3 DNA is TGTGCCAGCAGTCCGAGGGGGAATCGATCACCCCTCCACTTT.

The chain has TRBV7-2 and TRBJ2-7, with 12 bases fitting TRBD2. CDR1 is SGHTA, CDR2 FQGNSA, per germline. The CDR3 contains 14 residues. J lost 6 bases, V lost 2 bases, and 2 bases had no gene match. This CDR3 reads CASSLLAGGGEQYF. The CDR3 nucleotides are TGTGCCAGCAGCTTACTAGCGGGAGGGGGCGAGCAGTACTTC.